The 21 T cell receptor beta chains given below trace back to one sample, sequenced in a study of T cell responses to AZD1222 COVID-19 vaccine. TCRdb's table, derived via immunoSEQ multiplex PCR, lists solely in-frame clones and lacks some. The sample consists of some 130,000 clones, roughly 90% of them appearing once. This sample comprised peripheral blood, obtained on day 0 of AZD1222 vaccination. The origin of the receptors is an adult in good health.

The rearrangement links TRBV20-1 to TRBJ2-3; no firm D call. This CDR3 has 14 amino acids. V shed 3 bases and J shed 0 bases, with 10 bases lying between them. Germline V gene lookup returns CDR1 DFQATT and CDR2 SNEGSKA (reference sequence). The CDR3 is CSASLVASTDTQYF. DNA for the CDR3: TGCAGTGCTAGTCTGGTTGCGAGCACAGATACGCAGTATTTT.

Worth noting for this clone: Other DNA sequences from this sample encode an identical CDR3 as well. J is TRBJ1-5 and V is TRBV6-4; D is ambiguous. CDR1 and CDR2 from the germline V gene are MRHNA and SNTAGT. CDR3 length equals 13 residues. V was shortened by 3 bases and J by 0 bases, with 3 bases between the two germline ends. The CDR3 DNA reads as TGTGCCAGCAGTGAAGGTAGCAATCAGCCCCAGCATTTT. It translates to CASSEGSNQPQHF.

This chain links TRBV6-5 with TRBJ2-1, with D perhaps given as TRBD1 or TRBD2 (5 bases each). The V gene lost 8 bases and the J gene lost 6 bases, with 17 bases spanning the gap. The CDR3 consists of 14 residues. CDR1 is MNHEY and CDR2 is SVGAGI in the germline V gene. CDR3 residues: CASATGTDANEQFF. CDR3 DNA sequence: TGTGCCAGCGCCACCGGGACGGATGCCAATGAGCAGTTCTTC.

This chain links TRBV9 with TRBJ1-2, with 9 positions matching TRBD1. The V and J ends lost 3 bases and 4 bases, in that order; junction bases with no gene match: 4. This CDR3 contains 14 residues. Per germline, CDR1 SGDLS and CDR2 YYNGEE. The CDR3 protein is CASSAQTGGYGYTF. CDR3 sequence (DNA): TGTGCCAGCAGCGCCCAGACAGGGGGCTATGGCTACACCTTC.

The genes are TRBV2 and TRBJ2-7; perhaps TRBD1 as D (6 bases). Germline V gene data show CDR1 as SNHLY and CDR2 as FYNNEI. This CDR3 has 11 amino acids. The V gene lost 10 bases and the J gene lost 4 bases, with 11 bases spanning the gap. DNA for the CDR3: TGTGCCACCCAAAGGGGGTACGAGCAGTACTTC. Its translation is CATQRGYEQYF.

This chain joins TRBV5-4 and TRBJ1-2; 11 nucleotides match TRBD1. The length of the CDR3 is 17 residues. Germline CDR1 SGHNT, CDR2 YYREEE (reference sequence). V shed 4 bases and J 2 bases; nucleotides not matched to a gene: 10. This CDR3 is CASSQGQGASRNYGYTF. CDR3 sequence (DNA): TGTGCCAGCAGCCAAGGACAGGGGGCCTCAAGGAACTATGGCTACACCTTC.

The CDR3 nucleotides are TGTGCCAGCAGTTACTCTAGTTTCCGGGACAGGCTGGAAGGCTACACCTTC. Encoded protein: CASSYSSFRDRLEGYTF. J is TRBJ1-2 and V is TRBV6-7; 8 nucleotides agree with TRBD1. TRBV6-7 is placed among ORFs of uncertain function. V gave up 0 bases and J gave up 8 bases; unmatched junction bases: 14. The CDR3 is 17 residues long.

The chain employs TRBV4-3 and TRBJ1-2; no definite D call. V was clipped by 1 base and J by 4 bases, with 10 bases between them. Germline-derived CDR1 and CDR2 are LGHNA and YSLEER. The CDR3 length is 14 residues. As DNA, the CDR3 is TGCGCCAGCAGCCAAGGGGCGTCGGGCTATGGCTACACCTTC. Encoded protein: CASSQGASGYGYTF.

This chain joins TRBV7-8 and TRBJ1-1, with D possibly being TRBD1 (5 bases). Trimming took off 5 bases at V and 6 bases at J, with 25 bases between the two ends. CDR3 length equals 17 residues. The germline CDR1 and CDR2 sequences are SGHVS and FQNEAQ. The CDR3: CASSTPLVGRRAPEAFF. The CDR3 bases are TGTGCCAGCAGCACCCCCCTCGTGGGGCGCCGGGCTCCTGAAGCTTTCTTT.

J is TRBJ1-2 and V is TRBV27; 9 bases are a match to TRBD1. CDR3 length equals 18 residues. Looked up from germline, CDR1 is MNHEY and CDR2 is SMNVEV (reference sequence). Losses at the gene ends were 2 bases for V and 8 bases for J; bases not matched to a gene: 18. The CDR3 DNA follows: TGTGCCAGCAGTTTAAGAGGAACAGGGGGCGAGATTTCATACGGCTACACCTTC. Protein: CASSLRGTGGEISYGYTF.

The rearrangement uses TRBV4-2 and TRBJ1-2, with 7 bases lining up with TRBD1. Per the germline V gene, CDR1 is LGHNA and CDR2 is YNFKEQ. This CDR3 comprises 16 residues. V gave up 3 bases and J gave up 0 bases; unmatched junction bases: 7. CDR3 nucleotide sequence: TGTGCCAGCAGCCACGTTGTACAGGGGCCTAACTATGGCTACACCTTC. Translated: CASSHVVQGPNYGYTF.

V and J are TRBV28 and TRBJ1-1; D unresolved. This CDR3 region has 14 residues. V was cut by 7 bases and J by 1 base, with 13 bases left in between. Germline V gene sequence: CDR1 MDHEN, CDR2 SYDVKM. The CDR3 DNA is TGTGCCAGCAAGCTCGGAGACCCGAACACTGAAGCTTTCTTT. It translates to CASKLGDPNTEAFF.

The CDR3 spells CASSARESGTDTQYF. The CDR3 DNA reads as TGCGCCAGCAGCGCCCGGGAGAGCGGCACAGATACGCAGTATTTT. V and J are TRBV5-1 and TRBJ2-3; possible D gene TRBD2, 6 bases. Between the trimmed V and J ends, which lost 4 bases and 1 base, there was a span of 13 bases. The length of the CDR3 is 15 residues. Germline loops: CDR1 SGHRS, CDR2 YFSETQ.

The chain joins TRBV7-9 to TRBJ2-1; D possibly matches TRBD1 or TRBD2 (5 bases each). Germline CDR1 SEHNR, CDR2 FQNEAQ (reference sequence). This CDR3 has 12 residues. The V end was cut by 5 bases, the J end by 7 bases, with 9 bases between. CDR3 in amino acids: CASSREGNEQFF. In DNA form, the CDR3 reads TGTGCCAGCAGCCGCGAGGGGAATGAGCAGTTCTTC.

The CDR3 spells CASSVDQRGSPLHF. CDR3 bases: TGTGCCAGCAGCGTAGATCAGCGTGGTTCACCCCTCCACTTT. The J gene is TRBJ1-6, the V gene TRBV9, with D uncertain. Germline lookup yields CDR1 SGDLS and CDR2 YYNGEE. Between the trimmed V and J ends, which lost 0 bases and 9 bases, there was a span of 10 bases. The CDR3 runs 14 residues.

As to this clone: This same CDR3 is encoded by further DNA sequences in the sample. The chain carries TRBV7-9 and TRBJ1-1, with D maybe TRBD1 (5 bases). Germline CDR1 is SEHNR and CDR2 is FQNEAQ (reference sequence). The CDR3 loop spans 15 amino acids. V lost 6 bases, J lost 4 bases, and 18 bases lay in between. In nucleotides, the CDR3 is TGTGCCAGCAGTTTACCTACGGGGGTTGGCACTGAAGCTTTCTTT. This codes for CASSLPTGVGTEAFF.

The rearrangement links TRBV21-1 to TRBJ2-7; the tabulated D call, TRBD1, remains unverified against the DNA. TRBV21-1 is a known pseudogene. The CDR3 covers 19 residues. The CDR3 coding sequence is TGTGCCAGCGGACCACCACCGGGACAGGCAAGACTAGGGGCCCGCGAGCAGTACTTC. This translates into CASGPPPGQARLGAREQYF.

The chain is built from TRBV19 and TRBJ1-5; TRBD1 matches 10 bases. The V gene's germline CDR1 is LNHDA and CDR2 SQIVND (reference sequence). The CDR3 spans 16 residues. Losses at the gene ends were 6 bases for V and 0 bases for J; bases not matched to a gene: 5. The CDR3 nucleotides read TGTGCCAGTAGCGGACAGGGGGGTTATAGCAATCAGCCCCAGCATTTT. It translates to CASSGQGGYSNQPQHF.

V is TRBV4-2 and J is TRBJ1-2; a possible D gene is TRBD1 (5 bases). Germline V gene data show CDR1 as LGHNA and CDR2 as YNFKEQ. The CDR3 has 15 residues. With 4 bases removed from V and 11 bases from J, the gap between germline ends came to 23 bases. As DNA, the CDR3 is TGTGCCAGCAGCCCGCTGGGAGGGGTGGGCCCCCATTACACCTTC. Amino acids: CASSPLGGVGPHYTF.

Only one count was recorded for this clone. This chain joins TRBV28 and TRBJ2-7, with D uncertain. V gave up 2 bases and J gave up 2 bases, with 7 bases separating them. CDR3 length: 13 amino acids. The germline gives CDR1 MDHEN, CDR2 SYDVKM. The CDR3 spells CASSLNYAYEQYF. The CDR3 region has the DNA TGTGCCAGCAGTTTAAATTATGCCTACGAGCAGTACTTC. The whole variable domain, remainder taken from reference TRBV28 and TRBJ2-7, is DVKVTQSSRYLVKRTGEKVFLECVQDMDHENMFWYRQDPGLGLRLIYFSYDVKMKEKGDIPEGYSVSREKKERFSLILESASTNQTSMYLCASSLNYAYEQYFGPGTRLTVT.

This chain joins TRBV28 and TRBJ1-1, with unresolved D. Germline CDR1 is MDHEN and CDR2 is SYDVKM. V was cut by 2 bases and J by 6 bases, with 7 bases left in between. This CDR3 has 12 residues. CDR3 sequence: CASSLRRPEAFF. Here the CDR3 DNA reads TGTGCCAGCAGTTTACGGAGACCTGAAGCTTTCTTT.